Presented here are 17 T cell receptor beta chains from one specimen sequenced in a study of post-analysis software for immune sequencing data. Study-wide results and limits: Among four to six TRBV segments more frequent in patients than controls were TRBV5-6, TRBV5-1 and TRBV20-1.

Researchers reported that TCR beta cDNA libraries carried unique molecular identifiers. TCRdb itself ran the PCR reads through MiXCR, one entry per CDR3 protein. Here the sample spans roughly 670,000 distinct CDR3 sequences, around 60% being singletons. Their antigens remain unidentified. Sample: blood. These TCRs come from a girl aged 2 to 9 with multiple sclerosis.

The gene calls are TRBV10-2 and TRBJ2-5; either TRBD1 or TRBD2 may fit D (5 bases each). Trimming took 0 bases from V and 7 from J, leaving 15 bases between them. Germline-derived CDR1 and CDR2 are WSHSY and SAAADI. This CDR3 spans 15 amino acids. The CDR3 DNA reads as TGCGCCAGCAGTGAGTCGAGCTCCGGGGCTGGGACCCAGTACTTC. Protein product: CASSESSSGAGTQYF.

The CDR3 loop is CASSQEERGNYNEQFF. CDR3 coding DNA: TGTGCCAGCAGCCAAGAAGAGCGGGGGAACTACAATGAGCAGTTCTTC. V is TRBV4-2 and J is TRBJ2-1, with TRBD2 matching 8 bases. The ends lost 0 bases at V and 3 bases at J; junction bases unmatched: 4. Germline V gene data show CDR1 as LGHNA and CDR2 as YNFKEQ. The CDR3 has 16 residues.

As DNA, the CDR3 is TGTGCCTGGAACGGGCAGGAGAGCTCCTACAATGAGCAGTTCTTC. Amino acid sequence: CAWNGQESSYNEQFF. The rearrangement joins TRBV30 to TRBJ2-1; the D is unclear. V gave up 4 bases and J gave up 0 bases, with 13 bases separating them. In germline, CDR1 is GTSNPN, CDR2 SVGIG (reference sequence). The CDR3 sequence is 15 residues long.

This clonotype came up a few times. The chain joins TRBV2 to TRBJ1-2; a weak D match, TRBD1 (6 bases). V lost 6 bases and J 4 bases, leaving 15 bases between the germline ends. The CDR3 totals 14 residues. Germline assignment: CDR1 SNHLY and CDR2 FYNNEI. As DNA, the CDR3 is TGTGCCAGCAGCCCTGGGGGGGGCGCCTATGGCTACACCTTC. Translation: CASSPGGGAYGYTF.

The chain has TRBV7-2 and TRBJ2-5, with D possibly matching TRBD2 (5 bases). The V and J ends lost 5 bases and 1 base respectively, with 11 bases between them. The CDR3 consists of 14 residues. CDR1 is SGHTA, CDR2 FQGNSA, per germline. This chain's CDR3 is CASSPTSFQETQYF. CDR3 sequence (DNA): TGTGCCAGCAGCCCTACTAGTTTCCAAGAGACCCAGTACTTC.

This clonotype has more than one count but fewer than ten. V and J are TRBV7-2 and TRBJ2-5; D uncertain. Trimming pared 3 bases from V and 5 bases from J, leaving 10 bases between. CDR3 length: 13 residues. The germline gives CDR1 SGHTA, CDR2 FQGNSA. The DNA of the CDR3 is TGTGCCAGCAGCTTCTCACCGGCGGAGACCCAGTACTTC. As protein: CASSFSPAETQYF. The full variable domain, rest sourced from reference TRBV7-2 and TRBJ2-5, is GAGVSQSPSNKVTEKGKDVELRCDPISGHTALYWYRQSLGQGLEFLIYFQGNSAPDKSGLPSDRFSAERTGGSVSTLTIQRTQQEDSAVYLCASSFSPAETQYFGPGTRLLVL.

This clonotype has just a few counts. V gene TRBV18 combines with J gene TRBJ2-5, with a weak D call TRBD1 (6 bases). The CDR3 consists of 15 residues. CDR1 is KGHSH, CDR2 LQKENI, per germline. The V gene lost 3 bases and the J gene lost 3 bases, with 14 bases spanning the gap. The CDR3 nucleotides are TGTGCCAGCTCACCGATACAGGGAGTCGAAGAGACCCAGTACTTC. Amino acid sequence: CASSPIQGVEETQYF.

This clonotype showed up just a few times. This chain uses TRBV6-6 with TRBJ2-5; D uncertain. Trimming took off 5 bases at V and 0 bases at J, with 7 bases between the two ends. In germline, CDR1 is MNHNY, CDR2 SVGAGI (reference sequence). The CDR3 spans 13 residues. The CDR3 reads CASSQMYQETQYF. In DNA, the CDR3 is TGTGCCAGCAGTCAGATGTACCAAGAGACCCAGTACTTC.

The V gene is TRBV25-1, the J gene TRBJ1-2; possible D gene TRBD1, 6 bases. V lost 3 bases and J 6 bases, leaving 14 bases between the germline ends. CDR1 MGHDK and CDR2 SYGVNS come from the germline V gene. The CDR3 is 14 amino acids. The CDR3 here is CASSDEGRGDGYTF. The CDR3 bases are TGTGCCAGCAGTGACGAGGGCAGGGGCGATGGCTACACCTTC.

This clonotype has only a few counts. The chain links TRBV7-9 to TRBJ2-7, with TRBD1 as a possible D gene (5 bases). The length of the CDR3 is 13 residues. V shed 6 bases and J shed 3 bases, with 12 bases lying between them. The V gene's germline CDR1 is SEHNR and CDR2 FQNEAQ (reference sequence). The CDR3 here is CASSSQDSYEQYF. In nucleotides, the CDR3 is TGTGCCAGCAGTTCCCAAGACAGCTACGAGCAGTACTTC.

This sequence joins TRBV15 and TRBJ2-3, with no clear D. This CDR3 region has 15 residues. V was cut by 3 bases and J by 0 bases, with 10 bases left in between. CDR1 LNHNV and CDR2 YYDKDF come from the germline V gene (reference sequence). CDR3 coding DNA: TGTGCCACCAGCAGGCTCAGACTTAGCACAGATACGCAGTATTTT. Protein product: CATSRLRLSTDTQYF. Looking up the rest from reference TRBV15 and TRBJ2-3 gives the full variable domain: DAMVIQNPRYQVTQFGKPVTLSCSQTLNHNVMYWYQQKSSQAPKLLFHYYDKDFNNEADTPDNFQSRRPNTSFCFLDIRSPGLGDTAMYLCATSRLRLSTDTQYFGPGTRLTVL.

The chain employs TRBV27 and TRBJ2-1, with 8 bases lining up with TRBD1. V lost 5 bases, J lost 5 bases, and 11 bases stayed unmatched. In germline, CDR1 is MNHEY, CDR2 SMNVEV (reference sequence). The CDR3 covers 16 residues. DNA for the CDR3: TGTGCCAGCAGTCGACAGACAGGGGCATTTCACAATGAGCAGTTCTTC. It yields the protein CASSRQTGAFHNEQFF.

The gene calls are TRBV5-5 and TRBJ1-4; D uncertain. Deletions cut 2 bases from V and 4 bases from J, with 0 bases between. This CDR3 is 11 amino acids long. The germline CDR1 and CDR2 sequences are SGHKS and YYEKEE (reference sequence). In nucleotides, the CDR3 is TGTGCCAGCAGCTTTAATGAAAAACTGTTTTTT. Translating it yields CASSFNEKLFF.

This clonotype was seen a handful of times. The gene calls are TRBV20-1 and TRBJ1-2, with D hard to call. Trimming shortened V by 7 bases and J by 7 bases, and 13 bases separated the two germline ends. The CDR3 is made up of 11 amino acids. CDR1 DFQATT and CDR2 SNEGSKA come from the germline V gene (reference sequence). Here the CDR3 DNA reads TGCAGTGTCCCAGATGAGGGTGGCTACACCTTC. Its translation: CSVPDEGGYTF.

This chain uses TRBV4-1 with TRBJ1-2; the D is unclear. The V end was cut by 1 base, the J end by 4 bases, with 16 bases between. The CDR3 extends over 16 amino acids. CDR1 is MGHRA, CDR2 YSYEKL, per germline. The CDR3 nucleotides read TGCGCCAGCAGCCAAGGTTTATTGGGAGCTGGCTATGGCTACACCTTC. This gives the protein CASSQGLLGAGYGYTF.

DNA of the CDR3: TGTGCCAGCACTAAGAACCGGGACAACAATCAGCCCCAGCATTTT. The encoded protein is CASTKNRDNNQPQHF. The V call is TRBV2, the J call TRBJ1-5, with a weak D call TRBD1 (6 bases). Trimming pared 7 bases from V and 3 bases from J, leaving 16 bases between. The germline gives CDR1 SNHLY, CDR2 FYNNEI. The CDR3 is made up of 15 amino acids. The complete variable domain, with remaining parts taken from reference TRBV2 and TRBJ1-5, reads EPEVTQTPSHQVTQMGQEVILRCVPISNHLYFYWYRQILGQKVEFLVSFYNNEISEKSEIFDDQFSVERPDGSNFTLKIRSTKLEDSAMYFCASTKNRDNNQPQHFGDGTRLSIL.

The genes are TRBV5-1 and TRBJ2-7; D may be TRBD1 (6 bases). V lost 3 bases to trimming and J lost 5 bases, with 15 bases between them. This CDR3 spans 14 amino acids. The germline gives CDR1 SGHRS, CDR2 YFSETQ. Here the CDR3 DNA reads TGCGCCAGCAGCTCCAACAGGGAGATCCACGAGCAGTACTTC. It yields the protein CASSSNREIHEQYF.